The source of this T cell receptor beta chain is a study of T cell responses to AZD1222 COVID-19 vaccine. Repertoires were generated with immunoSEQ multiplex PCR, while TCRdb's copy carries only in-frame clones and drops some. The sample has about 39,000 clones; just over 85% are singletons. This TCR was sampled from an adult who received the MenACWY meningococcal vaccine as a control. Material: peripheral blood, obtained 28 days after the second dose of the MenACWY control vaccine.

CDR3: CASSLAVSGFRGGELFF. The CDR3 region has the DNA TGTGCCAGCAGCTTAGCGGTCAGCGGGTTCCGGGGCGGGGAGCTGTTTTTT. The chain has TRBV7-8 and TRBJ2-2, with D maybe TRBD2 (6 bases). CDR3 length: 17 amino acids. Trimming took 0 bases from V and 7 from J, leaving 18 bases between them. Germline loops: CDR1 SGHVS, CDR2 FQNEAQ.